Sequencing of this T cell receptor beta chain was carried out in a study of shared clonotypes between healthy human individuals. Looking at the study overall: Donors, aged 18 to 49, were a couple of women and a few men. Each donor contributed plates that comprised three CD4 naive, three CD4 memory, two CD8 naive and one CD8 memory.

Deep-level running was used for the assay. In the source study's methods: As immunoSEQ supplied junction-only sequences (without quality scores), filtering differed. Clones were sequenced by immunoSEQ multiplex PCR, and TCRdb holds only the in-frame ones, with some missing. The V and J calls and the clone size are those of that table, but D and trimming were determined from the DNA. The sample carries around 1 million clones, over 60% recorded once. CDR3 length: 14 residues. Germline-derived CDR1 and CDR2 are SGDLS and YYNGEE. Trimming removed 7 bases from V and 0 bases from J, with 10 bases in between.

This chain links TRBV9 with TRBJ2-2; the D gene could be TRBD1 or TRBD2 (6 bases each). The sequencing sample was made of memory CD4+ T cells sorted from blood. Documented subset: CD45RA-negative fraction. The receptor was derived from a man aged 18 to 35 in good health. The CDR3 DNA sequence: TGTGCCAGCCGGGGGCGGTCGAACACCGGGGAGCTGTTTTTT. Its protein product is CASRGRSNTGELFF.